The 5 T cell receptor beta chains presented below share a single source sample, sequenced in a study of T-cell reconstitution after alpha-beta-depleted transplantation in children. The TCRbeta library incorporated unique molecular identifiers. TCRdb reprocessed the PCR reads with MiXCR, giving one entry per CDR3 protein. The sample lists 200,000 to 300,000 distinct CDR3 sequences; about 26% were seen once. The sample here was PBMCs, taken before TCRalphabeta/CD19-depleted stem cell transplant. The receptors stem from a girl aged 2-10 years with Fanconi anemia, due to receive a stem cell transplant.

There are many counts of this clonotype. The chain recombines TRBV12-3 or TRBV12-4 with TRBJ2-3; TRBD2 matches at 14 bases. The CDR3 covers 17 residues. The ends lost 6 bases at V and 4 bases at J; junction bases unmatched: 9. CDR3 nucleotides: TGTGCCAGCAGCTCCGGGACTAGCGGGAGCTTCGCAGATACGCAGTATTTT. Its translation: CASSSGTSGSFADTQYF.

The J gene is TRBJ2-7, the V gene TRBV5-1; the D gene is possibly TRBD1 (5 bases). CDR3 size: 15 residues. The germline V gene encodes CDR1 SGHRS and CDR2 YFSETQ. V was trimmed by 0 bases and J by 4 bases, leaving 14 bases between them. CDR3 bases: TGCGCCAGCAGCTTGGTGGTGTCAGGGCAATACGAGCAGTACTTC. This codes for CASSLVVSGQYEQYF.

This clonotype was counted ten times or more. This sequence joins TRBV20-1 and TRBJ2-1; 8 bases fit TRBD2. Germline loops: CDR1 DFQATT, CDR2 SNEGSKA (reference sequence). This CDR3 has 15 amino acids. The V segment lost 6 bases and the J segment 3 bases; nucleotides outside the gene matches: 10. The DNA of the CDR3 is TGCAGTGCCGCCTTCGGGAGGGCCGTCTACAATGAGCAGTTCTTC. The encoded protein is CSAAFGRAVYNEQFF.

Only a few counts were recorded for this clonotype. This chain uses TRBV29-1 with TRBJ2-3, with TRBD2 identical over 7 bases. The V and J ends lost 4 bases and 5 bases, in that order; junction bases with no gene match: 9. CDR3 size: 14 residues. Per germline, CDR1 SQVTM and CDR2 ANQGSEA. The CDR3 protein is CSVVETSLGDTQYF. CDR3 DNA: TGCAGCGTTGTCGAGACTAGCTTGGGAGATACGCAGTATTTT.

There are many counts of this clonotype. The J gene is TRBJ2-3, the V gene TRBV13; 7 bases are shared with TRBD1. The CDR3 has 14 residues. The J segment lost 5 bases and the V segment lost 5 bases, leaving 7 bases of the junction unmatched. Germline CDR1 and CDR2: PRHDT and FYEKMQ (reference sequence). The CDR3 DNA follows: TGTGCCAGCAGCACGCAGGGGGAAGGAGATACGCAGTATTTT. Its translation is CASSTQGEGDTQYF.